The clone carrying this TCR beta chain occurred a few times. What it recognizes is unknown. Other DNA variants within this sample encode the same CDR3. From germline, CDR1 is MDHEN and CDR2 SYDVKM. Trimming removed 4 bases from V and 0 bases from J, with 7 bases in between. The CDR3 has 15 amino acids. The data were taken from a study of CD8+ T cells in alopecia areata. Study-wide context: Dosing spanned 6 to 18 months on tofacitinib, then 6 months off drug. Regarding the study as a whole: Compared with mice, patients displayed less clear TCR sharing, possibly for HLA-related reasons. Among the cells sequenced in scalp samples are also the resident alphabeta T cells of normal skin.

Collection of lesional scalp punch biopsies and peripheral blood was performed in alopecia areata patients. Reverse transcription of extracted RNA yielded cDNA, which provided the sequencing template. TCRdb's table, derived via immunoSEQ multiplex PCR, lists solely in-frame clones and lacks some. The sample contains about 150,000 clones, around 47% of which appear only once. Sequencing was performed on CD4+ T cells sorted from blood. The V and J genes are TRBV28 and TRBJ2-6; maybe TRBD1 (6 bases). The clonotype originates from a human donor with alopecia areata. This CDR3 is CASSSTGSGANVLTF. The CDR3 DNA is TGTGCCAGCAGTTCGACAGGCTCTGGGGCCAACGTCCTGACTTTC.